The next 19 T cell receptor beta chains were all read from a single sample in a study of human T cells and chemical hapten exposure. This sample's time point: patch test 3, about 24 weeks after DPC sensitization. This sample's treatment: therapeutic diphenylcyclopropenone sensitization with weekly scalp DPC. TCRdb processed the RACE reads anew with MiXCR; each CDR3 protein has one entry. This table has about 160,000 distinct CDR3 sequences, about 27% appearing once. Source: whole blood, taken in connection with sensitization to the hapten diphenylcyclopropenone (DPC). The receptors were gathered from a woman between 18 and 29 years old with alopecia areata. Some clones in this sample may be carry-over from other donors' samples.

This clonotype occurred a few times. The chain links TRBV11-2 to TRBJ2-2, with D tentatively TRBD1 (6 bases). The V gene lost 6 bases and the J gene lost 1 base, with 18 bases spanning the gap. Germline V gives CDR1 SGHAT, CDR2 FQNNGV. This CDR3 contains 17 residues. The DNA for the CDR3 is TGTGCCAGCAGGGTATGGGGGCGACAGCTGAACACCGGGGAGCTGTTTTTT. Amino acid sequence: CASRVWGRQLNTGELFF. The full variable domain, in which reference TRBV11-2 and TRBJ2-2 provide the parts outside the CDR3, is EAGVAQSPRYKIIEKRQSVAFWCNPISGHATLYWYQQILGQGPKLLIQFQNNGVVDDSQLPKDRFSAERLKGVDSTLKIQPAKLEDSAVYLCASRVWGRQLNTGELFFGEGSRLTVL.

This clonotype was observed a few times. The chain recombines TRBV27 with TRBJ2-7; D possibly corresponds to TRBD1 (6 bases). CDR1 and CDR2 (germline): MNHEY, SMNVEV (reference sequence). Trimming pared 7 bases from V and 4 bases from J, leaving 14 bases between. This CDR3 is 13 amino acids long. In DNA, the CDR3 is TGTGCCAGCACTCCGGGACACGGGTACGAGCAGTACTTC. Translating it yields CASTPGHGYEQYF.

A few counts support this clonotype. The CDR3 DNA sequence: TGTGCCAGCAAGGCCGGTGGATCAACGAACACTGAAGCTTTCTTT. Residues: CASKAGGSTNTEAFF. This sequence joins TRBV12-3 or TRBV12-4 and TRBJ1-1; D gene unclear. This CDR3 comprises 15 residues. V lost 7 bases, J lost 1 base, and 16 bases lay in between.

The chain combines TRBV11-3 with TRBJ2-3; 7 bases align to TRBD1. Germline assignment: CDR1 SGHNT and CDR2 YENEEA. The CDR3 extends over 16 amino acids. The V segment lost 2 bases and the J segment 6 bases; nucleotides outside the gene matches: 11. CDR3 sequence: CASSLNQQGHLDTQYF. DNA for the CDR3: TGTGCCAGCAGCTTAAACCAACAGGGGCACCTGGATACGCAGTATTTT.

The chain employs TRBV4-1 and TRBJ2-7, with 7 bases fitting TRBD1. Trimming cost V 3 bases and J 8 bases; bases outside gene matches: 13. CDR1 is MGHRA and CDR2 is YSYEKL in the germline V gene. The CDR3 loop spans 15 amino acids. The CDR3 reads CASSHGALTGDKQYF. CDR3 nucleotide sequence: TGCGCCAGCAGCCATGGCGCACTAACAGGGGACAAGCAGTACTTC.

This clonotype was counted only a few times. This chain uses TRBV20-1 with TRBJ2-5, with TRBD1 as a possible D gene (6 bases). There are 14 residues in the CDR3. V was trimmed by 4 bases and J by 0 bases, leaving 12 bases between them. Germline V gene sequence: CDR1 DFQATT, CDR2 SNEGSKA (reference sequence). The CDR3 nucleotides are TGCAGTGCTATTCCTCGGACAGACCAAGAGACCCAGTACTTC. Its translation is CSAIPRTDQETQYF.

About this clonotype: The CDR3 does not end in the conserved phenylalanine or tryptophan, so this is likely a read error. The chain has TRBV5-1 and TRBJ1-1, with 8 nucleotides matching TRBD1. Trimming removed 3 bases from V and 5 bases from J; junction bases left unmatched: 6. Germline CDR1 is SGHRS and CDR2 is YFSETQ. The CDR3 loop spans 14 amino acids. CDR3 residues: CASSYGQGRTEAFL. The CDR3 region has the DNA TGCGCCAGCAGCTACGGACAGGGTAGAACTGAAGCTTTCTTA.

CDR3 coding DNA: TGTGCCAGCAGTTTCCTAGAAATTACAGGGTTCAGGCAGCCCCAGCATTTT. Its protein product is CASSFLEITGFRQPQHF. J is TRBJ1-5 and V is TRBV12-3 or TRBV12-4; possible D gene TRBD1, 6 bases. The CDR3 is made up of 17 amino acids. Trimming pared 3 bases from V and 7 bases from J, leaving 22 bases between.

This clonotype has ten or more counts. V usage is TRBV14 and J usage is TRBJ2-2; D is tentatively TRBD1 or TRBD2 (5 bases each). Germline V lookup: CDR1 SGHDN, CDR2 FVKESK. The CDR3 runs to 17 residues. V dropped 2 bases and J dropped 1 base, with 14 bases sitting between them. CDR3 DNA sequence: TGTGCCAGCAGCCAATTGCCGGGACGAATGAACACCGGGGAGCTGTTTTTT. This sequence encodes CASSQLPGRMNTGELFF.

The CDR3 bases are TGTGCCAGCAGCCCACCGGGGGAAGCCCGGCCCCAGCATTTT. This sequence encodes CASSPPGEARPQHF. The rearrangement joins TRBV7-2 to TRBJ1-5, with D possibly matching TRBD1 (5 bases). The CDR3 has 14 amino acids. Trimming took 5 bases from V and 9 from J, leaving 17 bases between them. Germline CDR1 and CDR2: SGHTA and FQGNSA.

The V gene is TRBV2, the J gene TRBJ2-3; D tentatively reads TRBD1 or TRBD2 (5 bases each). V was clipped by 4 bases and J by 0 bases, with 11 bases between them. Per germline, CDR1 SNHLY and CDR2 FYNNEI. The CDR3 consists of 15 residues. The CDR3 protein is CASSGPGRSTDTQYF. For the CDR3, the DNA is TGTGCCAGCAGTGGGCCGGGGCGGAGCACAGATACGCAGTATTTT.

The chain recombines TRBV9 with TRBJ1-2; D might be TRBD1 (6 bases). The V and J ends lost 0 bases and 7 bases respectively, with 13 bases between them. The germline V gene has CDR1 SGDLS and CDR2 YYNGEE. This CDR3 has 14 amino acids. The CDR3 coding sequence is TGTGCCAGCAGCGTAGTTTCGCGGACAGCTGGCTACACCTTC. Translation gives CASSVVSRTAGYTF.

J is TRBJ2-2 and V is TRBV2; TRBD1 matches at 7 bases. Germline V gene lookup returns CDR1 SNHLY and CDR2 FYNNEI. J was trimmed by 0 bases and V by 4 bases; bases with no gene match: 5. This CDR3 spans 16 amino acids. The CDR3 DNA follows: TGTGCCAGCAGTGGCCGAGGGGGCGCGAACACCGGGGAGCTGTTTTTT. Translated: CASSGRGGANTGELFF.

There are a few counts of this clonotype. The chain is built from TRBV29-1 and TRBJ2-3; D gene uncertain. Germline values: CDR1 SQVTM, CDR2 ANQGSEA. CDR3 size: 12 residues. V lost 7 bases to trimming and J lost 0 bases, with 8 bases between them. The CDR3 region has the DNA TGCAGCGGGGGTTCTAGCACAGATACGCAGTATTTT. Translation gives CSGGSSTDTQYF.

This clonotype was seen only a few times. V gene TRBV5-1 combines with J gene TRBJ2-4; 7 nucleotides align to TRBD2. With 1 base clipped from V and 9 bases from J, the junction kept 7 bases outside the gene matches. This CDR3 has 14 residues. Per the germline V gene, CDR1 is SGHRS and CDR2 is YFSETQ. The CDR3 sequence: CASSLWEAGSIQYF. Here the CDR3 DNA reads TGCGCCAGCAGCTTGTGGGAAGCGGGAAGCATTCAGTACTTC.

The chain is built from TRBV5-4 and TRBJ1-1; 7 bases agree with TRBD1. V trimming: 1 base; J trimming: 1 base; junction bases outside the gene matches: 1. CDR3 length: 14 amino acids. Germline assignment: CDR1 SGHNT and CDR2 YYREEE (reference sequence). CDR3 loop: CASSLRQGNTEAFF. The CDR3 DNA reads TGTGCCAGCAGCTTGAGACAGGGGAACACTGAAGCTTTCTTT.

The CDR3: CSVEGPADTQYF. The CDR3 nucleotides are TGCAGCGTTGAAGGGCCGGCAGATACGCAGTATTTT. The V call is TRBV29-1, the J call TRBJ2-3; D call uncertain. With 1 base removed from V and 4 bases from J, the gap between germline ends came to 6 bases. Germline CDR1 and CDR2: SQVTM and ANQGSEA. CDR3 length: 12 amino acids.

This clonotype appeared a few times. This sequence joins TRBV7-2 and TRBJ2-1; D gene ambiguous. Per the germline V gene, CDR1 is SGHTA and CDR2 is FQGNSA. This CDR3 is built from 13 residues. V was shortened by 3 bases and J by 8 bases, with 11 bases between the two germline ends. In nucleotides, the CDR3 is TGTGCCAGCAGCTTTCCAGAATTCCATGAGCAGTTCTTC. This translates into CASSFPEFHEQFF.

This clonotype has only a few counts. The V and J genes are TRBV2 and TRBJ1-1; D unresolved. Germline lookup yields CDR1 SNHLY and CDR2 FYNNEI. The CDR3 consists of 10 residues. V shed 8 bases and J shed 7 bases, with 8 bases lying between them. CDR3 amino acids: CASGTFEAFF. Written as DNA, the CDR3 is TGTGCCAGCGGAACTTTTGAAGCTTTCTTT.